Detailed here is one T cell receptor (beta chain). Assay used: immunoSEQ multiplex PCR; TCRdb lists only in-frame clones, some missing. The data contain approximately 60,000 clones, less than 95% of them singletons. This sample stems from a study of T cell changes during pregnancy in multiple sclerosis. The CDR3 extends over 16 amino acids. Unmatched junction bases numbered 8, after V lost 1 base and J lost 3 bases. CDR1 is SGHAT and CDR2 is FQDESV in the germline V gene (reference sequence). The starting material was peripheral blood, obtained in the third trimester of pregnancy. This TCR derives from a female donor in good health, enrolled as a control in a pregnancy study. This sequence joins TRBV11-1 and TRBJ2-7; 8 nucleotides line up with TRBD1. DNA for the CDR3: TGTGCCAGCAGCTTAGATCAGGGGGCCCTGTTCTACGAGCAGTACTTC. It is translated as CASSLDQGALFYEQYF.